This TCR beta chain was recovered during a study of radiotherapy plus CTLA-4 blockade in lung cancer. Study-level background: Among patients, about 20% showed objective responses, and approximately 30% had disease control. Study observations and caveats: Strongest reported response predictors: early blood clone changes and post-radiation interferon-beta. Among blood TCR repertoires after radiotherapy plus ipilimumab, tumor-derived clones expanded.

The method was immunoSEQ multiplex PCR; TCRdb's version includes in-frame clones alone and lacks a portion of them. The sample yields 55,000 to 80,000 clones, around 86% seen once. The CDR3 runs 15 residues. V dropped 4 bases and J dropped 0; count of bases not matched to a gene: 8. CDR1 and CDR2 (germline): GTSNPN, SVGIG (reference sequence). A note on this clone: The antigen is unknown.

Focal radiation with ipilimumab CTLA-4 blockade was given to patients with chemo-refractory metastatic non-small-cell lung cancer. V gene TRBV30 combines with J gene TRBJ1-2; 7 bases match TRBD1. This sequence originates from a human donor with non-small cell lung cancer that progressed on radiotherapy plus ipilimumab. The sample in question was peripheral blood, obtained from a patient treated with radiotherapy plus ipilimumab. CDR3 coding DNA: TGTGCCTGGACCATCCGGGACAGAACTAACTATGGCTACACCTTC. Its protein product is CAWTIRDRTNYGYTF.